The clone carrying this T cell receptor beta chain was observed many times. These data are taken from a study of regulatory T cells in long-lasting Graves disease. Time point noted: newly diagnosed GD, antithyroid drugs for less than 3 months. PBMC-extracted RNA yielded the TCR library. Construction of TCR beta libraries relied on iRepertoire HTBI primers and on Arm-PCR targeting CDR3 regions. TCRdb re-called the multiplex PCR reads with MiXCR, one entry per CDR3 protein. This sample has 560,000 or so distinct CDR3 sequences, with roughly a sixth found just once. The sample was also linked to a second study, of T cells in Graves' hyperthyroidism and ophthalmopathy.

The material was peripheral blood mononuclear cells (PBMCs), obtained at new diagnosis, from a patient treated with antithyroid drugs. The TCR originated in a man between 18 and 35 years old with Graves disease.

The CDR3 is CASSPEGQGQETQYF. The CDR3 nucleotides are TGTGCCAGCAGTCCTGAGGGCCAGGGCCAAGAGACCCAGTACTTC. V is TRBV12-3 or TRBV12-4 and J is TRBJ2-5; D may correspond to TRBD1 or TRBD2 (5 bases each). This CDR3 is built from 15 residues. V was shortened by 5 bases and J by 1 base, with 14 bases between the two germline ends.